This T cell receptor beta chain was sequenced during a study of graft-versus-host responses after intestinal transplantation. Study background: Recipients were all induced with anti-thymocyte globulin, then given tacrolimus and steroids for about three years.

This CDR3 contains 14 residues. After removal of 0 bases from V and 10 bases from J, the junction contained 5 bases not matched to a gene. Germline CDR1 SEHNR, CDR2 FQNEAQ (reference sequence). Processing released intraepithelial and lamina propria lymphocytes from the graft tissue. Libraries were prepared by immunoSEQ multiplex PCR; TCRdb keeps only in-frame clonotypes and omits some of them. The sample yields 9,000 to 10,000 clones, 80% to 90% seen once. The TCR originated in a human patient who received an intestinal transplant, so some T cells may come from the graft donor. The chain recombines TRBV7-9 with TRBJ1-4; 7 positions agree with TRBD1. The sequencing used ileum tissue, collected about 700 days after intestinal transplantation. The CDR3 DNA reads as TGTGCCAGCAGCTTAGCCGGGACAGAGGGAAAACTGTTTTTT. It encodes CASSLAGTEGKLFF.